The sequence of this T cell receptor beta chain was determined in a study of T cells in Graves' hyperthyroidism and ophthalmopathy (dated by TCRdb to between 2018 and 2021). With respect to the entire study: Peripheral blood was collected at initial diagnosis, before any treatment. TCR V-J signatures able to tell the groups apart were searched for in a discovery cohort of 90 to 100 patients, of whom under 45 had Graves' ophthalmopathy and about 60 had stable Graves' hyperthyroidism. Prospective prediction of ophthalmopathy was tested in an independent validation cohort of fewer than 20 hyperthyroidism patients and roughly 16 patients who later progressed to ophthalmopathy. For training and testing, the 100 patients in the discovery cohort were randomly divided in a 7:3 ratio. In addition, the study compared T-cell repertoires in thyroid tissue and in blood from roughly six Graves' hyperthyroidism patients. After sampling, hyperthyroidism patients received methimazole starting at 30 mg daily, and ophthalmopathy patients received high-dose intravenous methylprednisolone. According to the paper, TCR Vbeta CDR3 sequencing was carried out on 135 peripheral blood samples, which came from 40 to 45 ophthalmopathy, 80 or so hyperthyroidism and roughly 17 progressor patients.

In this sample, this clonotype turned up many times. What this receptor recognizes is not known. Base qualities are missing; no much larger clone stands one base away. The V end gives up 0 bases and the J end 11 bases, leaving 4 bases in the junction not matched to a gene. From a lookup of the germline V gene (reference sequence), CDR1 and CDR2 are SEHNR and FQNEAQ. The CDR3 runs 14 amino acids, cysteine and phenylalanine included. The CDR3 DNA has 42 bases and is translated from base 1. The TCR beta CDR3 regions were amplified from the RNA transcripts. The first round of RT-PCR for the TCR CDR3 was performed with the HTBI primer set and the Qiagen OneStep RT-PCR kit. A second multiplex PCR round built the libraries, followed by size selection and purification. Paired-end sequencing of the libraries was performed with 100 bp reads on an Illumina HiSeq2000. Turning to the authors' computational methods: Raw data were processed with SOAPnuke, discarding reads with adapters, uncalled bases, mean Phred below 15, or no exact constant-primer or identifier match. High-quality paired reads were merged using COPE v1.2.5, and each unique nucleotide sequence was defined as a clonotype. Clonotypes were aligned to IMGT TRBV, TRBD and TRBJ reference segments using MiTCR v1.1. The analysis was restricted to V-J combinations with a frequency above 0.0001, which together covered roughly 99% of the repertoires. The TCS score was defined as F50 (clonal expansion) divided by E x V (chaos), with BLOSUM62-based TCRdist calculated between CDR3 peptides within each V-J. Welch's t-statistics and random forest reduced 500 to 650 V-J features to some 14, which were used in a naive Bayes classifier (R e1071). TCRdb trimmed the raw reads at Q25, called clones with MiXCR and kept productive beta chains. Records with the same CDR3 protein are collapsed into one entry carrying the most frequent genes and DNA. These V and J calls are TCRdb output, not the study's own analysis. The sample data list some 760,000 distinct CDR3 sequences, and 12% to 15% of these were observed just once. Around 9.6% of the sample is taken by the ten largest.

Overall results and qualifications from the work: Sample size was not statistically predetermined, and investigators were not blinded to group allocation. In validation, the model predicted progression to ophthalmopathy a median of 6.5 months before onset, with approximately 71% sensitivity and roughly 72% specificity. Blood samples also contained most of the expanded thyroid clonotypes (frequency above 0.001), which suggests that blood repertoires may reflect thyroid immune responses. A 13 V-J signature model separated ophthalmopathy from stable hyperthyroidism, with approximately 87% sensitivity and roughly 82% specificity in cross-validation and 80%/75% in testing.

Stable Graves' hyperthyroidism was defined as the absence of progression to ophthalmopathy over 18 months of follow-up. Hyperthyroidism patients were newly diagnosed, with disease duration under 2 months, and aged 18 to 65 years. The study excluded patients with uncontrolled infections, other autoimmune diseases, pregnancy or lactation. Diagnoses relied on clinical symptoms, serum thyroxine and TRAb, thyroid ultrasound and orbital computed tomography. Ficoll-Paque density gradient centrifugation was used to isolate PBMCs from 10 ml of fresh peripheral blood. Trizol reagent was used to extract total RNA, and RNA quality was then checked on an Agilent 2100 Bioanalyzer.

The clonotype comes from a woman aged 18-30 years with Graves' hyperthyroidism. Sequenced: blood. The rearranged chain carries TRBV7-9 and TRBJ2-1, with 10 bases aligning to TRBD2. The CDR3 protein sequence reads: CASSLALLAGKQFF. Read as DNA, the sequence is TGTGCCAGCAGCTTAGCGCTACTAGCGGGAAAGCAGTTCTTC. Outside the CDR3, residues come from the reference TRBV7-9 and TRBJ2-1 proteins, so the full variable domain is: DTGVSQNPRHKITKRGQNVTFRCDPISEHNRLYWYRQTLGQGPEFLTYFQNEAQLEKSRLLSDRFSAERPKGSFSTLEIQRTEQGDSAMYLCASSLALLAGKQFFGPGTRLTVL.